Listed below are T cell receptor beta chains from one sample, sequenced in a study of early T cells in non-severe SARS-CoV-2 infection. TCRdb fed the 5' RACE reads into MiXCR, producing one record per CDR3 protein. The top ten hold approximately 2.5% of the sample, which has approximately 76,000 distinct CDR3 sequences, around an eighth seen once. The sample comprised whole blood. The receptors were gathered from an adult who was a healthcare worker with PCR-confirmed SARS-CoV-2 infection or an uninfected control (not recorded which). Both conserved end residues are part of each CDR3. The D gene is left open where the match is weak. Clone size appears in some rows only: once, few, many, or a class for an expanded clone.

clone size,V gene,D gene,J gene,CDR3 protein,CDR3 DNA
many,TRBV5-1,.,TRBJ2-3,CASSLGGGGGDTQYF,TGCGCCAGCAGCTTGGGTGGAGGGGGTGGAGATACGCAGTATTTT
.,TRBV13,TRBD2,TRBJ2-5,CASSLVSGYQETQYF,TGTGCCAGCAGCTTAGTTAGCGGGTACCAAGAGACCCAGTACTTC
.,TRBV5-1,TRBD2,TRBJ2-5,CASSPPGGRGAVETQYF,TGCGCCAGCAGCCCCCCGGGAGGGCGGGGGGCCGTGGAGACCCAGTACTTC
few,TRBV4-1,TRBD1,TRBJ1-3,CASSQDLGGKAGNTIYF,TGCGCCAGCAGCCAAGATTTAGGGGGCAAGGCTGGAAACACCATATATTTT
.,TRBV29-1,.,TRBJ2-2,CSVVSSNTGELFF,TGCAGCGTTGTGAGCTCGAACACCGGGGAGCTGTTTTTT
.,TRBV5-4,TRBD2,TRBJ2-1,CASSPRVAGGAEQFF,TGTGCCAGCAGCCCGCGAGTAGCGGGAGGGGCTGAGCAGTTCTTC
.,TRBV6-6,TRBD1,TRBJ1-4,CASSPQGRTNEKLFF,TGTGCCAGCAGCCCACAGGGGCGGACTAATGAAAAACTGTTTTTT
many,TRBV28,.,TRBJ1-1,CASRPDYTEAFF,TGTGCCAGCAGGCCGGATTACACTGAAGCTTTCTTT
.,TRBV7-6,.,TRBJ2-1,CASSLVMSDEQFF,TGTGCCAGCAGCTTAGTCATGAGCGATGAGCAGTTCTTC
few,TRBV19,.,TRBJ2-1,CASSIVSSWEQFF,TGTGCCAGTAGTATCGTATCATCTTGGGAGCAGTTCTTC
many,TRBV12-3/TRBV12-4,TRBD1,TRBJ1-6,CASSGTVYNSPLHF,TGTGCCAGCAGTGGGACAGTTTATAATTCACCCCTCCACTTT
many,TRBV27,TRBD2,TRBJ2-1,CASPTLAGGKYNEQFF,TGTGCCAGCCCCACCCTGGCGGGAGGGAAATACAATGAGCAGTTCTTC
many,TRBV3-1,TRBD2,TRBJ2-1,CASSQRGRDLKNEQFF,TGTGCCAGCAGCCAACGCGGGAGGGACCTTAAGAATGAGCAGTTCTTC
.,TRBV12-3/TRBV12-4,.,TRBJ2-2,CASSLVGVNTGELFF,TGTGCCAGCAGTTTAGTGGGAGTAAACACCGGGGAGCTGTTTTTT
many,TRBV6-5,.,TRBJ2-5,CASSYSAGQETQYF,TGTGCCAGCAGTTACTCCGCAGGTCAAGAGACCCAGTACTTC
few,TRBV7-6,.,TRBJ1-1,CASSLSRQPMNTEAFF,TGTGCCAGCAGCTTATCTCGCCAGCCTATGAACACTGAAGCTTTCTTT
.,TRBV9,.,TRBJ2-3,CASSVVNYGDTQYF,TGTGCCAGCAGCGTAGTTAACTACGGAGATACGCAGTATTTT
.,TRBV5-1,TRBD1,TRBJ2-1,CASRMGQGNNEQFF,TGCGCCAGCAGAATGGGACAGGGAAACAATGAGCAGTTCTTC
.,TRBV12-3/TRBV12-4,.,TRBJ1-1,CASTVSRSVGTEAFF,TGTGCCAGCACCGTAAGTCGGTCCGTGGGCACTGAAGCTTTCTTT
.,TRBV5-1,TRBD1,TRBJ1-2,CASSAGTAINYGYTF,TGCGCCAGCAGTGCAGGGACAGCGATTAACTATGGCTACACCTTC
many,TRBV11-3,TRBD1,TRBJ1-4,CASSSRDRTPPTNEKLFF,TGTGCCAGCAGCTCACGGGACAGGACCCCTCCAACTAATGAAAAACTGTTTTTT
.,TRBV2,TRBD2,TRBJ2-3,CASSGSGTRRYF,TGTGCCAGCAGTGGATCGGGGACTAGGCGGTATTTT
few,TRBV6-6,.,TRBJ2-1,CASSYGAGNEQFF,TGTGCCAGCAGTTACGGAGCCGGGAATGAGCAGTTCTTC
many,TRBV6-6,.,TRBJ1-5,CASSRGSGQPQHF,TGTGCCAGCAGTCGAGGCTCGGGTCAGCCCCAGCATTTT
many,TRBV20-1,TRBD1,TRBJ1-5,CSASIDRTGVRSNQPQHF,TGCAGTGCTAGCATCGATAGGACAGGGGTGAGGAGCAATCAGCCCCAGCATTTT
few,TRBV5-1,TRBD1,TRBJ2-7,CASSLLGQGVNEQYF,TGCGCCAGCAGCCTCCTTGGACAGGGTGTGAACGAGCAGTACTTC
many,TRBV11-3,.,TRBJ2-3,CASSADSSTDTQYF,TGTGCCAGCAGCGCGGACAGCTCCACAGATACGCAGTATTTT
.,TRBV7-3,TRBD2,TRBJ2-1,CASSPSLAPRYNEQFF,TGTGCCAGCAGCCCGTCACTAGCGCCCCGCTACAATGAGCAGTTCTTC
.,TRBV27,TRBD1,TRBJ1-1,CASSPRGRGNTEAFF,TGTGCCAGCAGTCCGAGGGGGCGCGGGAACACTGAAGCTTTCTTT
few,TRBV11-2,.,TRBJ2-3,CASSLGAGRFTDTQYF,TGTGCCAGCAGCCTAGGGGCAGGGAGGTTCACAGATACGCAGTATTTT
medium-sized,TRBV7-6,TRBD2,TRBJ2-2,CASSPVPFAGDTGELFF,TGTGCCAGCAGCCCAGTCCCTTTCGCGGGGGACACCGGGGAGCTGTTTTTT
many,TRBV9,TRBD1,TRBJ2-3,CASSVDRGRTDTQYF,TGTGCCAGCAGCGTTGACAGGGGGCGCACAGATACGCAGTATTTT
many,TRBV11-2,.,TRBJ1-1,CASSLAGSKRDTEAFF,TGTGCCAGCAGCTTAGCTGGTTCCAAAAGGGACACTGAAGCTTTCTTT
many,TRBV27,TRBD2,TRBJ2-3,CASSWTSRKDTQYF,TGTGCCAGCAGTTGGACTAGCCGGAAAGATACGCAGTATTTT
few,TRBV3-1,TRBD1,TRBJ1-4,CASSTWDRDNEKLFF,TGTGCCAGCAGCACATGGGACAGGGATAATGAAAAACTGTTTTTT
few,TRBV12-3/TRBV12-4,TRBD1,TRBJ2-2,CASSSIGQGLNTGELFF,TGTGCCAGCAGCTCCATCGGACAGGGGTTAAACACCGGGGAGCTGTTTTTT
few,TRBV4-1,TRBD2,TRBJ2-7,CAERGREGRTYEQYF,TGCGCCGAACGTGGACGGGAGGGCCGGACCTACGAGCAGTACTTC
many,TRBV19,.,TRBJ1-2,CASSTTGTRDYGYTF,TGTGCCAGTAGTACCACAGGAACAAGAGACTATGGCTACACCTTC
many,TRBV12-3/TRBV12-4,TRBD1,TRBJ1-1,CASSSTGGGWNTEAFF,TGTGCCAGCAGTTCAACAGGGGGCGGGTGGAACACTGAAGCTTTCTTT
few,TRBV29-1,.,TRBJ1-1,CSVCGGESTEAFF,TGCAGCGTGTGTGGGGGAGAGAGCACTGAAGCTTTCTTT
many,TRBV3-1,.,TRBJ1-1,CASTREGPTMGTEAFF,TGTGCCAGCACCCGGGAAGGCCCCACCATGGGCACTGAAGCTTTCTTT
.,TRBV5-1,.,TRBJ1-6,CASSSGQPNSPLHF,TGCGCCAGCAGCTCCGGACAGCCTAATTCACCCCTCCACTTT
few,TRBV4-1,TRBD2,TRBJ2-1,CASSQVPSLAGVGEQFF,TGCGCCAGCAGCCAAGTGCCGTCACTAGCGGGAGTTGGGGAGCAGTTCTTC
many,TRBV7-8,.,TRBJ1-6,CASSLTEGNSPLHF,TGTGCCAGCAGCTTAACAGAGGGAAACTCACCCCTCCACTTT
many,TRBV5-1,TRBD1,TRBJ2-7,CATSRGTGNEQYF,TGCGCCACCTCAAGGGGGACAGGGAACGAGCAGTACTTC
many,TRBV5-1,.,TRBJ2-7,CASSRLGIEQYF,TGCGCCAGCAGCCGGCTAGGGATAGAGCAGTACTTC
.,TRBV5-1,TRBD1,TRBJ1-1,CASSSLGTGEAFF,TGCGCCAGCAGCTCGCTCGGGACAGGCGAAGCTTTCTTT
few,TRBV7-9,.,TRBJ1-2,CASSFNDLPNYGYTF,TGTGCCAGCAGCTTTAATGACCTTCCTAACTATGGCTACACCTTC
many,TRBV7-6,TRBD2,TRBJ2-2,CASSLVPGVAGSTGELFF,TGTGCCAGCAGCTTAGTCCCCGGAGTAGCGGGGTCCACCGGGGAGCTGTTTTTT
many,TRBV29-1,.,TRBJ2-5,CSAGHSETQYF,TGCAGCGCGGGACATTCGGAGACCCAGTACTTC
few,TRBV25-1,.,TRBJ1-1,CASQRLNTEAFF,TGTGCCAGCCAGAGGTTGAACACTGAAGCTTTCTTT
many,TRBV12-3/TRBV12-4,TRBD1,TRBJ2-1,CASSLVGQGFSYNEQFF,TGTGCCAGCAGTTTAGTGGGACAGGGTTTCTCCTACAATGAGCAGTTCTTC
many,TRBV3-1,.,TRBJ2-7,CASSQGSGSLSYEQYF,TGTGCCAGCAGCCAAGGGAGCGGGTCACTATCCTACGAGCAGTACTTC
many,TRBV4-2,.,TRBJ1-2,CASSQGGREPNYGYTF,TGTGCCAGCAGCCAAGGGGGGCGGGAGCCTAACTATGGCTACACCTTC
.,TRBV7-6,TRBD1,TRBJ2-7,CASTSDRGYEQYF,TGTGCCAGCACCTCGGACAGGGGTTACGAGCAGTACTTC